Only a few counts were recorded for the clone carrying this T cell receptor beta chain. The sample comes from a study of blood T cells in healthy people across ages. The V gene's germline CDR1 is SGHNT and CDR2 YENEEA. The V end was cut by 1 base, the J end by 9 bases, with 13 bases between. The CDR3 is made up of 14 amino acids. A second PCR of roughly 7 to 11 cycles used a sample-barcoded 5' primer and a J-beta primer mix. TCRdb called the 5' RACE reads again in MiXCR, with one record for every CDR3 protein. The table includes around 690,000 distinct CDR3 sequences, roughly 58% detected once. The material sequenced was blood. The V gene is TRBV11-3, the J gene TRBJ2-1; no clear D. The sequence was collected from a man in his 60s in good health. The CDR3 sequence is CASSLVSVGAEQFF. CDR3 nucleotide sequence: TGTGCCAGCAGCTTAGTGTCTGTGGGTGCTGAGCAGTTCTTC.